This T cell receptor beta chain was found in a study of T cell responses to AZD1222 COVID-19 vaccine (dated by TCRdb to 2020 to 2023). For context, the study as a whole: AZD1222 recipients whose second dose came at about 4 weeks and those whose second dose came at about 12 weeks were combined into one group, since spike-specific TCR depth and breadth did not differ between the two schedules. Trial participants were enrolled into age subgroups of 18-55, 56-69 and 70-plus years, which contained 148, 28 and 57 TCR-sequenced participants, respectively. TCR sequencing covered 230 to 250 trial participants: around 210 given two doses of AZD1222 and 26 given two doses of MenACWY control vaccine.

Beyond this particular receptor, the publication reports: Spike-specific TCR breadth and depth rose significantly after two AZD1222 doses compared with day 0 and with MenACWY recipients. Epitopes outside the regions mutated in the B.1.351 and B.1.1.7 variants were reportedly recognized by nearly half of the unique spike-specific TCRs. Participants were mostly white British and included more females than males, and it was suggested by the authors that clonal diversity may have been underestimated. Conclusions about previously exposed vaccinees are limited, since just a handful of AZD1222 recipients were seropositive for SARS-CoV-2 at baseline. The 56-69-year group was small, and its depth increase did not reach significance, likely because of low power. Because no day 14 peak-response samples were available, the repertoires could be characterized only after the peak T cell response. The whole spike protein was spanned by vaccine-associated CD4 TCRs, and dominant responses were seen in regions 160-218 and 743-854.

As to this clone: Its antigen remains unidentified. No base quality values were provided; no much bigger clone lies one nucleotide off.

From the germline V gene, CDR1 is ENHRY and CDR2 is SYGVKD. V drops 3 bases and J drops 0 bases, leaving 3 bases in between. Spanning cysteine to phenylalanine, the CDR3 consists of 14 amino acids. Only CDR3 DNA is held: 42 bases, read in frame from base 1. The time point label for this specimen denotes: baseline before first vaccination. Samples from vaccinated people were obtained from the UK trials COV001 and COV002, which included a single-blind randomized controlled phase 2/3 trial of AZD1222 (ChAdOx1 nCoV-19) in healthy adults. Trial participant PBMC samples were collected at day 0 and day 28 after the second dose for TCRbeta chain sequencing. The CDR3 regions of human TCRbeta chains were analyzed by immunosequencing. As for the authors' bioinformatics: Repertoire TCRs were checked for matches against a reference library of SARS-CoV-2-specific TCRs that had been generated using the MIRA antigen-specificity platform. Breadth meant the fraction of unique TCRs that were SARS-CoV-2-associated, whereas depth meant the fraction of total T cells that were SARS-CoV-2-associated. Using the MIRA data, each spike-specific TCR was mapped to the spike region that the TCR reacts to and placed in a CD4 or CD8 class. Log10-transformed breadth and depth values were compared by one-way ANOVA with Sidak's multiple comparisons tests. Entries here come from immuneACCESS through TCRdb and include only in-frame sequences with V and J called. Some clones fail to appear in such tables; in the studies checked, an unresolved V gene covers under half of the shortfall, and the cause of the remainder is unknown. Clonal size and the V and J genes are those of that table, whereas D and trimming came from the DNA. The sample profile shows under 150,000 clones; roughly 91% of them were found once. Of the sample, under 2% falls within the top ten clones.

Recombination connected TRBV10-3 to TRBJ2-6, with no reliable assignment of the D segment. The sample consisted of peripheral blood, taken on day 0 of AZD1222 vaccination. This receptor was taken from an adult in good health. The nucleotide sequence reads TGTGCCATCAGTGACCCCTCTGGGGCCAACGTCCTGACTTTC. Its protein is CAISDPSGANVLTF.